Listed below are T cell receptor beta chains from one sample, sequenced in a study of neurological immune-mediated disorders. TCRdb passed the 5' RACE reads through MiXCR, listing each CDR3 protein once. Of about 70,000 distinct CDR3 sequences in the sample, 4.8% are singletons; the top ten hold about 2.2%. Source material: PBMCs. Every receptor here comes from a woman between 70 and 85 years old with multiple sclerosis. Both conserved end residues are part of each CDR3.

TRBV4-3,TRBJ1-5,CASSQETGYSNQPQHF
TRBV6-5,TRBJ1-5,CASRPQGVGLSQPQHF
TRBV6-2/TRBV6-3,TRBJ1-2,CASSYADRGPYGYTF
TRBV5-1,TRBJ1-5,CASSGTGHQPQHF
TRBV7-9,TRBJ2-7,CASSPLDYEQYF
TRBV9,TRBJ2-7,CASSVVGYPGDEQYF
TRBV7-6,TRBJ2-3,CASTQDLTDTQYF
TRBV3-1,TRBJ2-2,CASSHRILRRGDTGELFF
TRBV20-1,TRBJ1-5,CSARDRGHQPQHF
TRBV7-3,TRBJ1-1,CASSLSLTGAEAFF
TRBV12-3/TRBV12-4,TRBJ1-5,CASSLDRGGQPQHF
TRBV12-3/TRBV12-4,TRBJ2-1,CASSHDREQFF
TRBV7-9,TRBJ2-1,CASSPGLAGSYNEQFF
TRBV5-1,TRBJ2-1,CASSLDTDRNEQFF
TRBV9,TRBJ2-1,CASSVVGFNEQFF
TRBV28,TRBJ1-2,CASSLGAGYGYTF
TRBV18,TRBJ2-1,CASSPLWGNEQFF
TRBV20-1,TRBJ2-1,CSAMEGDYEQFF
TRBV9,TRBJ2-7,CASSRGQGGEQYF
TRBV5-5,TRBJ2-3,CASSFSGVSDTQYF
TRBV3-1,TRBJ2-1,CASSPRTSGVSSYNEQFF
TRBV2,TRBJ2-1,CASRLVSGEQFF
TRBV5-5,TRBJ1-1,CASSLIGGGTEAFF
TRBV25-1,TRBJ1-5,CASSEEGTNQPQHF
TRBV29-1,TRBJ2-5,CSVVNHRGETQYF
TRBV20-1,TRBJ1-5,CSARTGAGNQPQHF
TRBV7-2,TRBJ2-1,CASSLTGTGGRIGTYNEQFF
TRBV12-3/TRBV12-4,TRBJ2-3,CASNRATDTQYF
TRBV7-9,TRBJ2-2,CASPKSGVGLNTGELFF
TRBV6-5,TRBJ2-1,CASSYGLAGGNEQFF